This record looks at one TCR beta chain sequence and its context. Its specificity is not known. An end of the junction differs from the germline gene, which may be a read error. The entry originates in a study of T cell repertoires in cytomegalovirus infection. Overall study: CMV infection plus the matching HLA type was flagged by public TCR beta signatures. The study, taken as a whole, reports: Accumulated public TCR beta family frequency recognized individuals carrying CMV together with the relevant HLA.

TCRdb passed the reads through MiXCR, listing each CDR3 protein once. The sample contains roughly 250,000 distinct CDR3 sequences, approximately 22% of which appear only once. The V gene's germline CDR1 is SNHLY and CDR2 FYNNEI. The CDR3 contains 15 residues. V and J are TRBV2 and TRBJ1-1; D not resolved. The sequence was obtained from a human donor in good health (CMV status not recorded). Some clones in this sample may be carry-over from other donors' samples. The specimen was CD8+ T cells from PBMCs. The CDR3: CASSENSGVNTEAFF. DNA for the CDR3: TGTGCCAGCAGTGAAAATTCAGGAGTGAATACTGAAGCTTTCTTT.